These 9 T cell receptor beta chains came from one sample sequenced in a study of PD-1 blockade in classical Hodgkin lymphoma. Brentuximab vedotin exposure varied, and every patient relapsed after autologous stem cell transplantation. Data came from immunoSEQ multiplex PCR; TCRdb stores just in-frame clones and leaves some out. The sample has 110,000 or so clones; about 89% are singletons. Material: peripheral blood mononuclear cells (PBMCs), obtained before the second cycle of nivolumab. The receptors were gathered from a human donor with classical Hodgkin lymphoma.

This rearrangement joins TRBV2 to TRBJ2-7; 12 nucleotides match TRBD2. J was trimmed by 4 bases and V by 7 bases; bases with no gene match: 5. CDR3 size: 14 residues. CDR1 and CDR2 from the germline V gene are SNHLY and FYNNEI. The CDR3 protein is CASKGLAGFYEQYF. The CDR3 DNA sequence: TGTGCCAGCAAAGGACTAGCGGGATTTTACGAGCAGTACTTC.

The chain combines TRBV7-2 with TRBJ2-1; 8 bases are shared with TRBD2. The V and J ends lost 5 bases and 10 bases, in that order; junction bases with no gene match: 10. The CDR3 sequence is 14 residues long. Germline lookup yields CDR1 SGHTA and CDR2 FQGNSA. The CDR3 spells CASSPGTRVGEQFF. In DNA, the CDR3 is TGTGCCAGCAGCCCAGGGACTAGAGTTGGGGAGCAGTTCTTC.

The V call is TRBV27, the J call TRBJ2-1; 12 nucleotides agree with TRBD2. Germline lookup yields CDR1 MNHEY and CDR2 SMNVEV (reference sequence). This CDR3 contains 13 residues. V lost 3 bases to trimming and J lost 14 bases; unmatched junction nucleotides: 5. The CDR3 loop is CASSFRLAGEKFF. CDR3 sequence (DNA): TGTGCCAGCAGTTTTCGACTAGCGGGAGAGAAGTTCTTC.

The chain couples TRBV28 to TRBJ2-1; 7 bases map to TRBD1. This CDR3 is 18 amino acids long. Germline loops: CDR1 MDHEN, CDR2 SYDVKM. Trimming at V came to 3 bases and at J to 2 bases, leaving 13 bases not matched to a gene. The CDR3 DNA reads as TGTGCCAGCAGTTTTTACAGGGGCCAAACCCCCACCTACAATGAGCAGTTCTTC. Its protein is CASSFYRGQTPTYNEQFF.

The chain uses TRBV6-5 and TRBJ2-1, with a possible D match to TRBD1 (5 bases). CDR1 MNHEY and CDR2 SVGAGI come from the germline V gene. This CDR3 has 14 amino acids. Trimming stripped 0 bases from V and 4 bases from J, with 7 bases between. CDR3 sequence reads: CASSYSQVYNEQFF. CDR3 nucleotides: TGTGCCAGCAGTTACTCACAGGTGTACAATGAGCAGTTCTTC.

The rearrangement uses TRBV5-1 and TRBJ1-2; unclear D gene. The V end lost 1 base, the J end lost 8 bases, and 18 bases lay between the germline ends. The length of the CDR3 is 15 residues. Per the germline V gene, CDR1 is SGHRS and CDR2 is YFSETQ. The CDR3 region is CASSLSISGFKGYTF. As DNA, the CDR3 is TGCGCCAGCAGCTTGAGTATCTCGGGGTTTAAGGGCTACACCTTC. The full variable domain, with the rest looked up from reference TRBV5-1 and TRBJ1-2, is KAGVTQTPRYLIKTRGQQVTLSCSPISGHRSVSWYQQTPGQGLQFLFEYFSETQRNKGNFPGRFSGRQFSNSRSEMNVSTLELGDSALYLCASSLSISGFKGYTFGSGTRLTVV.

This chain uses TRBV18 with TRBJ2-3, with D perhaps assigned TRBD1 or TRBD2 (5 bases each). Per the germline V gene, CDR1 is KGHSH and CDR2 is LQKENI. V gave up 0 bases and J gave up 5 bases, with 12 bases separating them. CDR3 length: 15 amino acids. The CDR3 spells CASSPPGENRDTQYF. For the CDR3, the DNA is TGTGCCAGCTCACCACCGGGGGAGAATAGAGATACGCAGTATTTT.

This rearrangement joins TRBV6-5 to TRBJ1-5; D not resolved. Per the germline V gene, CDR1 is MNHEY and CDR2 is SVGAGI. Trimming stripped 5 bases from V and 4 bases from J, with 9 bases between. This CDR3 is built from 13 residues. CDR3 region: CASSDGPNQPQHF. The CDR3 region has the DNA TGTGCCAGCAGTGATGGACCAAATCAGCCCCAGCATTTT.

The chain carries TRBV10-3 and TRBJ2-7, with TRBD1 as a possible D gene (5 bases). V lost 9 bases, J lost 3 bases, and 15 bases lay in between. This CDR3 is built from 13 residues. Germline-derived CDR1 and CDR2 are ENHRY and SYGVKD. The CDR3 bases are TGTGCCATAAAAGAACAGGTCTTCTACGAGCAGTACTTC. Translation gives CAIKEQVFYEQYF.